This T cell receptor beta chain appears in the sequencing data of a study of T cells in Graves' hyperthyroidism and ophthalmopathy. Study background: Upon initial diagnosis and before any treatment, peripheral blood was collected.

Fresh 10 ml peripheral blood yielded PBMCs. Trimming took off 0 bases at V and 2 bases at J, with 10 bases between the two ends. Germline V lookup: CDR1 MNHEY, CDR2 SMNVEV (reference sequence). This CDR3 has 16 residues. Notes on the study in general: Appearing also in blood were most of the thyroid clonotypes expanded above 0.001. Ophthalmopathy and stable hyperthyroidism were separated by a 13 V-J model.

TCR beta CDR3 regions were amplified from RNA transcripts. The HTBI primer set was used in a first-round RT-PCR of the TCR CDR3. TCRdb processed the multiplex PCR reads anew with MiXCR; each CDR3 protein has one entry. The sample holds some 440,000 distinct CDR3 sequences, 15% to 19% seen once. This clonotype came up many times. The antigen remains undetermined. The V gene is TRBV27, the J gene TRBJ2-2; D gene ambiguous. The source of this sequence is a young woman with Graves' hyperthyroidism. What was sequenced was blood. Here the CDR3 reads CASSLSGGGNTGELFF. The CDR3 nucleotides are TGTGCCAGCAGTTTATCAGGTGGCGGTAACACCGGGGAGCTGTTTTTT.